This T cell receptor beta chain was captured by sequencing in a study of B cell selection in AIRE deficiency. The CDR3 length is 13 residues. Germline V gene lookup returns CDR1 SGHRS and CDR2 YFSETQ. V lost 4 bases, J lost 1 base, and 8 bases lay in between. The table came from immunoSEQ multiplex PCR; TCRdb's copy has only in-frame clones and leaves some out. In the table there are tens of thousands of clones, 94% of which are singletons. Turning to this clone: The antigen remains undetermined.

Points from the study as a whole: TCRbeta-only data showed roughly 33% of shared healthy Treg sequences in healthy Tconv.

The regulatory T cell sort gate was CD4+CD25hiCD127low/negative. This sequence joins TRBV5-1 and TRBJ1-1; no clear D gene. The receptor was isolated from a human donor with AIRE deficiency. The specimen was Tregs sorted from PBMCs. The CDR3 reads CASSVPGNTEAFF. The CDR3 bases are TGCGCCAGCAGCGTTCCAGGGAACACTGAAGCTTTCTTT.